This passage covers 4 T cell receptor beta chains from one sample sequenced in a study of blood T cell repertoires in COVID-19 (dated by TCRdb to the early 2020s). Library method: the immunoSEQ multiplex PCR assay. As stored in TCRdb, this immuneACCESS dataset retains in-frame rearrangements with V and J assigned. A fraction of the clones does not appear; measured against another copy, unresolved V genes explain less than half of the discrepancy, and the remainder lacks a known reason. The sample has 200,000 to 300,000 clones on record, 84% of them singletons. 8% to 9.5% of the sample is in the top ten clones. Sequencing was performed on peripheral blood. Receptors were obtained from a human donor in a cohort sampled during active COVID-19.

The rearrangement uses TRBV2 and TRBJ2-7; D might be TRBD1 (6 bases). The CDR3 extends over 13 amino acids. From germline, CDR1 is SNHLY and CDR2 FYNNEI. V was cut by 3 bases and J by 7 bases, with 13 bases left in between. The CDR3 region has the DNA TGTGCCAGCAGTGAGGGGGCGGTGAGGGAGCAGTACTTC. Translated: CASSEGAVREQYF.

The chain uses TRBV10-3 and TRBJ1-4; D might be TRBD1 (5 bases). From germline, CDR1 is ENHRY and CDR2 SYGVKD. The CDR3 has 14 amino acids. Trimming removed 4 bases from V and 7 bases from J, with 13 bases in between. CDR3: CAISGSGRGEKLFF. In DNA form, the CDR3 reads TGTGCCATCAGTGGGTCAGGGAGAGGTGAAAAACTGTTTTTT.

J is TRBJ1-2 and V is TRBV5-4; 7 positions match TRBD1. This CDR3 comprises 14 residues. Germline V gene lookup returns CDR1 SGHNT and CDR2 YYREEE (reference sequence). Trimming removed 4 bases from V and 8 bases from J; junction bases left unmatched: 11. The DNA of the CDR3 is TGTGCCAGCAGCCGTATGACAGGGACGGACGGCTACACCTTC. It encodes CASSRMTGTDGYTF. Filled out from reference TRBV5-4 and TRBJ1-2, the complete variable domain reads ETGVTQSPTHLIKTRGQQVTLRCSSQSGHNTVSWYQQALGQGPQFIFQYYREEENGRGNFPPRFSGLQFPNYSSELNVNALELDDSALYLCASSRMTGTDGYTFGSGTRLTVV.

The genes are TRBV4-2 and TRBJ1-1; 7 bases are shared with TRBD1. The CDR3 contains 14 residues. V was pared by 2 bases and J by 8 bases, with 8 bases of the junction left unmatched. Looked up from germline, CDR1 is LGHNA and CDR2 is YNFKEQ. The CDR3 loop reads CASSQPGQVPEAFF. The CDR3 DNA is TGTGCCAGCAGCCAACCCGGACAGGTCCCCGAAGCTTTCTTT.